This TCR beta chain was documented in a study of shared clonotypes between healthy human individuals. Overall study findings and caveats: Represented diversity (both genetic and exposure-history) was limited by the small number of donors. On the whole, naive subsets had larger estimated richness than memory subsets had.

The V end lost 4 bases, the J end lost 8 bases, and 19 bases lay between the germline ends. The CDR3 runs to 15 residues. CDR1 is SGHDT, CDR2 YYEEEE, per germline. A remark on this clone: What it recognizes is unknown.

Per the study methods: Filtering differed, since immunoSEQ gave only junction sequences and no quality scores. The protocol was immunoSEQ multiplex PCR, while the TCRdb copy is restricted to in-frame clones and leaves out a portion. V and J calls and clone size are given by that table; D and trimming were obtained from the DNA. The table includes hundreds of thousands of clones, 95% to 97% detected once. Naive CD8 cells, CD45RO-negative and positively selected for CCR7, excluded terminally differentiated effector memory CD45RA+ cells. Source material: naive CD8+ T cells sorted from blood. This receptor was identified in a woman between 25 and 40 years old in good health. V usage is TRBV5-6 and J usage is TRBJ2-1; D may be TRBD1 or TRBD2 (5 bases each). The CDR3 is CASSLPGPIPDEQFF. CDR3 sequence (DNA): TGTGCCAGCAGCCTTCCGGGGCCGATCCCCGATGAGCAGTTCTTC.